The entry that follows covers one T cell receptor beta chain sequence. Clones were sequenced by immunoSEQ multiplex PCR, and TCRdb holds only the in-frame ones, with some missing. Counted here are around 390,000 clones, 87% occurring once; the ten biggest clones make up approximately 10%. The sample originates from a study of blood T cell repertoires in COVID-19. On the study more broadly: The United States, Italy and Spain were the sources of the acute and convalescent COVID-19 samples.

Germline lookup yields CDR1 MDHEN and CDR2 SYDVKM. V lost 5 bases, J lost 0 bases, and 15 bases stayed unmatched. The CDR3 totals 19 residues. The V call is TRBV28, the J call TRBJ1-4, with TRBD1 matching over 7 bases. This sequence originates from a woman aged 45-65 years who had recovered from COVID-19. The sequenced sample was PBMCs or T cells enriched from blood (not recorded which). The CDR3 is CASSLPTGTVGATNEKLFF. CDR3 coding DNA: TGTGCCAGCAGTCTACCAACCGGGACAGTGGGGGCAACTAATGAAAAACTGTTTTTT.